The 17 T cell receptor beta chains given below trace back to one sample, sequenced in a study of identifying expanded T cells in peripheral blood. Measured with immunoSEQ multiplex PCR; TCRdb has only the in-frame clones, and not every one. The table has 100,000 to 150,000 clones, around 88% seen once. Sequencing input: blood. The receptors were sampled from a person aged 18 to 75 in good health.

The rearrangement uses TRBV11-2 and TRBJ1-2; maybe TRBD1 (5 bases). The CDR3 extends over 19 amino acids. CDR1 is SGHAT and CDR2 is FQNNGV in the germline V gene. The V end was cut by 0 bases, the J end by 5 bases, with 25 bases between. The CDR3 DNA reads as TGTGCCAGCAGCTTAGAAACCGGGGTGGGGGTCCTAAGAGTGTATGGCTACACCTTC. It specifies CASSLETGVGVLRVYGYTF.

This clone was recorded a few times. The rearrangement links TRBV18 to TRBJ2-3, with a tentative D call TRBD2 (6 bases). Germline assignment: CDR1 KGHSH and CDR2 LQKENI. Trimming took off 5 bases at V and 2 bases at J, with 14 bases between the two ends. The CDR3 has 15 residues. DNA of the CDR3: TGTGCCAGCTCAGCGACTAGTAGCTTCACAGATACGCAGTATTTT. Translating gives CASSATSSFTDTQYF.

CDR3 bases: TGTGCCACCCGGACAGGGCGAAACACTGAAGCTTTCTTT. Translating it yields CATRTGRNTEAFF. The chain has TRBV6-5 and TRBJ1-1; 8 nucleotides align to TRBD1. V lost 10 bases, J lost 2 bases, and 6 bases stayed unmatched. The germline V gene encodes CDR1 MNHEY and CDR2 SVGAGI. CDR3 size: 13 residues.

This clone was recorded only once. A read error likely explains this, since a far larger clone differs by one base. The V call is TRBV7-3, the J call TRBJ2-2; D not certain. In germline, CDR1 is SGHTA, CDR2 FQGTGA. The V gene lost 3 bases and the J gene lost 3 bases, with 2 bases spanning the gap. The CDR3 is made up of 12 amino acids. DNA of the CDR3: TGTGCCAGCAGCTTTTACACCGGGGAGCTGTTTTTT. This sequence encodes CASSFYTGELFF.

The chain links TRBV5-1 to TRBJ2-2; possible D gene TRBD1, 5 bases. V was trimmed by 4 bases and J by 1 base, leaving 11 bases between them. Germline V gene sequence: CDR1 SGHRS, CDR2 YFSETQ. The CDR3 consists of 15 residues. This CDR3 reads CASSDQGLNTGELFF. As DNA, the CDR3 is TGCGCCAGCAGCGATCAGGGCCTGAACACCGGGGAGCTGTTTTTT. Filled out from reference TRBV5-1 and TRBJ2-2, the complete variable domain reads KAGVTQTPRYLIKTRGQQVTLSCSPISGHRSVSWYQQTPGQGLQFLFEYFSETQRNKGNFPGRFSGRQFSNSRSEMNVSTLELGDSALYLCASSDQGLNTGELFFGEGSRLTVL.

The chain combines TRBV28 with TRBJ1-3; unclear D gene. The V gene's germline CDR1 is MDHEN and CDR2 SYDVKM. This CDR3 region has 14 residues. Trimming shortened V by 5 bases and J by 4 bases, and 12 bases separated the two germline ends. The CDR3 DNA sequence: TGTGCCAGCAGTCCCCACGGGAGCGGAAACACCATATATTTT. Residues: CASSPHGSGNTIYF.

This sequence joins TRBV19 and TRBJ2-1; maybe TRBD1 (5 bases). This CDR3 is built from 15 residues. CDR1 is LNHDA and CDR2 is SQIVND in the germline V gene (reference sequence). Trimming removed 5 bases at V and 5 bases at J, with 16 bases between. CDR3 sequence (DNA): TGTGCCAGTAGTGATACGGCCCTGGGGCACAATGAGCAGTTCTTC. As protein: CASSDTALGHNEQFF.

This chain uses TRBV28 with TRBJ1-2, with 9 bases that match TRBD1. This CDR3 comprises 14 residues. Unmatched junction bases numbered 4, after V lost 7 bases and J lost 1 base. CDR1 and CDR2 (germline): MDHEN, SYDVKM. Here the CDR3 reads CASTQGQGNYGYTF. The CDR3 DNA reads as TGTGCCAGCACACAGGGACAGGGTAACTATGGCTACACCTTC.

The V and J genes are TRBV7-6 and TRBJ2-7, with TRBD2 identical over 14 bases. Germline V gene sequence: CDR1 SGHVS, CDR2 FNYEAQ. The CDR3 loop spans 15 amino acids. V lost 5 bases and J lost 4; bases outside the gene matches: 4. CDR3 in DNA: TGTGCCAGCAGCAGGGGACTAGCGGGAGTATACGAGCAGTACTTC. The encoded protein is CASSRGLAGVYEQYF.

The chain joins TRBV6-5 to TRBJ1-4, with D perhaps TRBD1 (5 bases). CDR3 size: 15 residues. V shed 2 bases and J shed 3 bases, with 10 bases lying between them. Germline lookup yields CDR1 MNHEY and CDR2 SVGAGI. In DNA form, the CDR3 reads TGTGCCAGCAGTTACGGGGGACGGTCTAATGAAAAACTGTTTTTT. Its protein is CASSYGGRSNEKLFF.

The chain joins TRBV19 to TRBJ2-1, with 9 nucleotides matching TRBD1. CDR3 length: 16 residues. CDR1 is LNHDA and CDR2 is SQIVND in the germline V gene (reference sequence). Trimming took 6 bases from V and 3 from J; bases not matched to a gene: 9. CDR3 in amino acids: CASSPPGQGIYNEQFF. As DNA, the CDR3 is TGTGCCAGTAGCCCTCCGGGACAGGGTATCTACAATGAGCAGTTCTTC.

The chain employs TRBV11-3 and TRBJ1-1; D may be TRBD1 (5 bases). This CDR3 spans 13 amino acids. Germline CDR1 and CDR2: SGHNT and YENEEA. V was cut by 8 bases and J by 2 bases, with 12 bases left in between. CDR3 region: CASSWGKNTEAFF. The CDR3 coding sequence is TGTGCCAGCTCCTGGGGGAAAAACACTGAAGCTTTCTTT.

This sequence joins TRBV19 and TRBJ2-1, with TRBD1 identical over 10 bases. V shed 3 bases and J 2 bases; nucleotides not matched to a gene: 4. This CDR3 contains 16 residues. The germline V gene encodes CDR1 LNHDA and CDR2 SQIVND (reference sequence). The CDR3 loop reads CASSMGGQGAYNEQFF. The CDR3 region has the DNA TGTGCCAGTAGTATGGGTGGACAGGGGGCCTACAATGAGCAGTTCTTC.

The J gene is TRBJ2-5, the V gene TRBV4-3, with 7 bases matching TRBD1. The CDR3 extends over 13 amino acids. The V segment lost 2 bases and the J segment 4 bases; nucleotides outside the gene matches: 1. Germline lookup yields CDR1 LGHNA and CDR2 YSLEER. In nucleotides, the CDR3 is TGCGCCAGCAGCCAACACAGGGGAGAGACCCAGTACTTC. Its protein product is CASSQHRGETQYF.

CDR3 in DNA: TGCGCCAGCAGCACCGAACAGGGTTACACTGAAGCTTTCTTT. It yields the protein CASSTEQGYTEAFF. This rearrangement joins TRBV5-1 to TRBJ1-1; weak D call: TRBD1 (6 bases). The germline V and J ends were trimmed by 4 bases and 3 bases, with 13 bases remaining between them. The CDR3 runs to 14 residues. CDR1 is SGHRS and CDR2 is YFSETQ in the germline V gene.

The chain has TRBV4-1 and TRBJ2-3, with 10 bases lining up with TRBD2. Unmatched junction bases numbered 10, after V lost 5 bases and J lost 5 bases. The germline CDR1 and CDR2 sequences are MGHRA and YSYEKL. The CDR3 is 16 residues long. Here the CDR3 DNA reads TGCGCCAGCAGCTTACTAGGGGCTAGCGGGAGAGATACGCAGTATTTT. As protein: CASSLLGASGRDTQYF.

J is TRBJ2-2 and V is TRBV10-3; 7 bases align to TRBD2. V was pared by 7 bases and J by 3 bases, with 11 bases of the junction left unmatched. The CDR3 spans 16 residues. Germline values: CDR1 ENHRY, CDR2 SYGVKD. Here the CDR3 DNA reads TGTGCCATCAAACATCGGGCGGGAGATCACACCGGGGAGCTGTTTTTT. Translating it yields CAIKHRAGDHTGELFF.